A single TCR beta chain is shown here with its context. This clonotype came up a few times. What antigen it recognizes has not been identified. This may come from a read error, since a much larger clone is one base off. This sample was taken from a study of molecular identifiers for immune sequencing clone quantification (dated by TCRdb to between 2017 and 2018). Context from the whole study: For a replicate experiment, RNA from roughly 20,000 or 100,000 naive CD8 T cells was divided into five aliquots, and four of the five aliquots were sequenced. This methods study used CD8 T cells to benchmark TCR RNA copy counting and molecular-identifier clustering-based TCR repertoire sequencing (MIDCIRS). Study-level results and caveats: Highly expanded clone sizes could be underestimated because identical TCR molecules may share a barcode. Spiked-in Jurkat TCR RNA equivalent to a single cell was reported to be detectable even among one million naive CD8 T cells. When barcode sub-clustering was not used, chimeric consensus sequences inflated TCR diversity, with chimeras reaching as high as 47%. Spiked-in Jurkat TCR RNA (about ten copies' worth), which is not part of the donor repertoire, was contained in the naive libraries. In CMV-specific effector cells, over 99% of molecules were held by clones above 20 RNA copies, whereas under 1% of molecules were held by such clones in naive cells. Modeling estimated about three recovered TCR RNA copies per cell, compared with around 9.7 by digital PCR, which implies roughly 30% capture efficiency.

The library was produced with PCR. Sequencing instrument: Illumina HiSeq 4000. Bulk TCR libraries were made following a previously described method, with the TCR primers given in Table S5. Purification of total RNA was performed with the Qiagen AllPrep DNA/RNA kit. Before analysis, reads from multiple sequencing runs of one library were combined. In the authors' own workflow: Reads were retained only if their TCR constant sequence matched exactly, and those retained reads were trimmed to 150 nt and grouped according to their 12-nt molecular barcodes. Reads in each barcode group were sub-clustered using a 15% Levenshtein threshold, and a quality-weighted consensus sequence was built for each RNA molecule. Non-functional sequences were excluded, and lower-count sequences lying one edit away from another sequence were also excluded. On the basis of fitting two negative binomial distributions, barcode sub-clusters with fewer than 20% of the maximum read count were discarded. TCRdb reprocessing: public reads trimmed at Q25 with fastp, clones called with MiXCR, in-frame beta chains kept. Duplicate CDR3 protein sequences are folded into a single record with the most common DNA and genes. TCRdb, rather than the study authors, made the V and J calls. The sample profile shows hundreds of thousands of distinct CDR3 sequences; 20% to 25% of them were found once. Approximately 0.83% of the sample goes to the ten largest clones.

As encoded in the germline V gene, CDR1 is SGHDN while CDR2 is FVKESK. There are 17 amino acids in the CDR3, from cysteine to phenylalanine inclusive. Only the CDR3 portion is preserved as DNA: 51 bases, with reading frame beginning at the first base. Libraries of naive CD8 T cells were built from 20,000 to 1,000,000 sorted cells, with 10%, 30% or 50% of the purified RNA used. Naive CD8 T cells, defined as CD8+CD4-CCR7+CD45RA+, were FACS-sorted into RLT Plus buffer on a BD FACSAria II. Detection sensitivity was tested by spiking Jurkat RNA equal to some 11 TCR copies' worth into samples containing about 19,000-1,000,000 naive CD8 T cells. Enrichment of CD8 T cells was performed with RosetteSep CD8+ T Cell Enrichment Cocktail and Ficoll-Paque, after which ACK red cell lysis was carried out.

The sequence was collected from a human donor in good health. Some libraries in this study had Jurkat cell RNA spiked in. This sequence uses TRBV14 and TRBJ1-1; TRBD1 fits 8 bases in the junction. Sequenced material: naive CD8+ T cells from blood, with Jurkat cell RNA spiked in. Interpreted using the paper, the cell subset or site label stands for: FACS-sorted CD8+CD4-CCR7+CD45RA+ naive T cells. The encoded CDR3 is CASGQVPGGIFNTEAFF. The DNA is as follows: TGTGCCAGCGGCCAAGTCCCAGGGGGCATCTTTAACACTGAAGCTTTCTTT.